This paragraph reports one TCR beta chain. Its target is unknown. The entry originates in a study of prognosis after radiotherapy for stage I lung cancer. Study details: Of the patients, about seven had squamous cell carcinoma and roughly 12 had adenocarcinoma tumors.

Study-wide points: Some patients went on to develop distant metastases. Their Shannon entropy after stereotactic body radiation therapy was lower, and its change from baseline was also lower.

The genomic DNA TCR beta CDR3 region underwent two rounds of multiplex PCR. With primers specific to each TRBV and TRBJ gene, the first-round PCR was performed. Using its own MiXCR run on the multiplex PCR reads, TCRdb lists one record per CDR3 protein. The sample contains about 16,000 distinct CDR3 sequences, under 55% of which appear only once. The CDR3 covers 14 residues. Germline lookup yields CDR1 SGHTA and CDR2 FQGNSA. The germline V and J ends were trimmed by 8 bases and 2 bases, with 15 bases remaining between them. The source was PBMCs, collected before or after stereotactic body radiation therapy (not recorded which). The sequence derives from a donor over 45 with non-small cell lung cancer. The V gene is TRBV7-2, the J gene TRBJ1-2; D remains ambiguous. The CDR3 here is CASFFAGMNYGYTF. The CDR3 bases are TGTGCCAGCTTTTTTGCGGGGATGAACTATGGCTACACCTTC.